This entry lists 19 T cell receptor beta chains sequenced from one sample in a study of T cells in Graves' hyperthyroidism and ophthalmopathy. What was amplified from RNA transcripts were TCR beta CDR3 regions. HTBI primers were used for first-round RT-PCR of the TCR CDR3. Each CDR3 protein is one row after TCRdb ran MiXCR on the multiplex PCR reads. The table shows around 700,000 distinct CDR3 sequences, with 30% to 40% occurring only once. Specimen: blood. These receptors all stem from a woman in her 40s with Graves' hyperthyroidism.

Here the CDR3 reads CASSQVSGGQGNTIYF. CDR3 nucleotide sequence: TGCGCCAGCAGCCAAGTCTCGGGGGGCCAAGGAAACACCATATATTTT. The chain links TRBV4-1 to TRBJ1-3, with D maybe TRBD1 (6 bases). Deletions cut 1 base from V and 4 bases from J, with 14 bases between. From germline, CDR1 is MGHRA and CDR2 YSYEKL. The CDR3 is 16 amino acids.

The J gene is TRBJ1-2, the V gene TRBV2, with D possibly TRBD1 on 6 matching bases. Germline values: CDR1 SNHLY, CDR2 FYNNEI. The germline V and J ends were trimmed by 1 base and 7 bases, with 10 bases remaining between them. This CDR3 contains 13 residues. The CDR3 is CASSEVQGPGYTF. CDR3 coding DNA: TGTGCCAGCAGTGAAGTTCAGGGGCCTGGCTACACCTTC.

This sequence joins TRBV19 and TRBJ2-7; 8 nucleotides agree with TRBD1. V lost 5 bases to trimming and J lost 5 bases; unmatched junction nucleotides: 8. The CDR3 totals 14 residues. Germline loops: CDR1 LNHDA, CDR2 SQIVND (reference sequence). CDR3 residues: CASSAQGAMNEQYF. The CDR3 coding sequence is TGTGCCAGTAGTGCCCAGGGGGCGATGAACGAGCAGTACTTC.

This clonotype was counted at least ten times. The chain employs TRBV7-2 and TRBJ2-2, with D possibly being TRBD1 (6 bases). Germline assignment: CDR1 SGHTA and CDR2 FQGNSA. V was cut by 4 bases and J by 5 bases, with 11 bases left in between. CDR3 length: 14 residues. The DNA of the CDR3 is TGTGCCAGCAGCTACAGGGAAATGACCGGGGAGCTGTTTTTT. Amino acid sequence: CASSYREMTGELFF.

Remarks on this clonotype: Relative to the germline gene, one junction end is altered; a read error may explain this. The rearrangement links TRBV9 to TRBJ1-6, with D perhaps TRBD1 (6 bases). Germline V gene data show CDR1 as SGDLS and CDR2 as YYNGEE. The CDR3 extends over 14 amino acids. Written as DNA, the CDR3 is TGTGCCAGCAGCGCCCGGACAGACAATTCGCCCCTCCACTTT. It encodes CASSARTDNSPLHF.

There are a few counts of this clonotype. The chain has TRBV29-1 and TRBJ1-5; D remains ambiguous. Per germline, CDR1 SQVTM and CDR2 ANQGSEA. The CDR3 runs 13 residues. The V gene lost 3 bases and the J gene lost 5 bases, with 11 bases spanning the gap. CDR3 in amino acids: CSVDDGVDQPQHF. The CDR3 DNA reads as TGCAGCGTTGACGACGGGGTAGATCAGCCCCAGCATTTT.

V usage is TRBV6-5 and J usage is TRBJ2-7; D gene uncertain. The CDR3 covers 13 residues. V was trimmed by 2 bases and J by 3 bases, leaving 8 bases between them. Germline V gene lookup returns CDR1 MNHEY and CDR2 SVGAGI. CDR3 region: CASSYGPNYEQYF. The CDR3, as DNA: TGTGCCAGCAGTTACGGGCCTAACTACGAGCAGTACTTC.

V gene TRBV30 combines with J gene TRBJ1-5, with TRBD1 matching over 7 bases. Germline V lookup: CDR1 GTSNPN, CDR2 SVGIG (reference sequence). CDR3 length equals 13 residues. With V trimmed by 7 bases and J by 2 bases, 5 bases remained unmatched. The CDR3 protein is CAFTTGGNQPQHF. The CDR3 DNA sequence: TGTGCCTTTACAACAGGGGGCAATCAGCCCCAGCATTTT.

This chain uses TRBV7-9 with TRBJ1-5; weak D call: TRBD1 (6 bases). CDR1 SEHNR and CDR2 FQNEAQ come from the germline V gene (reference sequence). The V and J ends lost 2 bases and 0 bases respectively, with 11 bases between them. This CDR3 contains 16 residues. For the CDR3, the DNA is TGTGCCAGCAGCTTACAAGGGGGGTATAGCAATCAGCCCCAGCATTTT. Translation gives CASSLQGGYSNQPQHF.

At least ten counts were recorded for this clonotype. The chain recombines TRBV24-1 with TRBJ2-5; D is possibly TRBD2 (5 bases). CDR3 length: 16 residues. Trimming left V 3 bases short and J 2 bases short, with 15 bases between. From germline, CDR1 is KGHDR and CDR2 SFDVKD. The CDR3 DNA reads TGTGCCACCAGTGATGCAAGCGGAGTTGTACAAGAGACCCAGTACTTC. It yields the protein CATSDASGVVQETQYF.

This clonotype was seen only a few times. CDR3 sequence: CASKGRADSPLHF. For the CDR3, the DNA is TGTGCCAGCAAAGGCAGGGCTGATTCACCCCTCCACTTT. The chain is built from TRBV6-5 and TRBJ1-6; tentative D call: TRBD1 (5 bases). The germline gives CDR1 MNHEY, CDR2 SVGAGI. CDR3 length equals 13 residues. V shed 7 bases and J shed 8 bases, with 12 bases lying between them.

With regard to this clonotype: An end of the junction differs from the germline gene, which may be a read error. The CDR3 DNA follows: TGTGCCAGCAGCCCCGTAGGGGGACTAAACTACGAGCAGTACTTC. It translates to CASSPVGGLNYEQYF. V gene TRBV5-1 combines with J gene TRBJ2-7; a weak D match, TRBD2 (7 bases). Germline V gene lookup returns CDR1 SGHRS and CDR2 YFSETQ. The CDR3 extends over 15 amino acids.

V usage is TRBV5-1 and J usage is TRBJ1-5; 9 nucleotides line up with TRBD1. From germline, CDR1 is SGHRS and CDR2 YFSETQ. The junction had 7 bases not matched to a gene; V was cut back by 4 bases and J by 8 bases. The CDR3 spans 14 residues. The chain's CDR3 is CASSEQGAAEPQHF. CDR3 DNA: TGCGCCAGCAGCGAACAGGGGGCTGCGGAGCCCCAGCATTTT.

This clonotype was recorded at least ten times. The rearrangement links TRBV10-2 to TRBJ1-1; D is unresolved. The CDR3 covers 11 residues. V gave up 3 bases and J gave up 4 bases, with 3 bases separating them. CDR1 and CDR2 from the germline V gene are WSHSY and SAAADI. DNA for the CDR3: TGCGCCAGCAGTGACGGCACTGAAGCTTTCTTT. Its protein is CASSDGTEAFF.

This clonotype was observed at least ten times. The chain uses TRBV12-3 or TRBV12-4 and TRBJ1-2; D gene unclear. The length of the CDR3 is 14 residues. Trimming took off 3 bases at V and 2 bases at J, with 10 bases between the two ends. The CDR3 loop reads CASSFRQENYGYTF. CDR3 nucleotide sequence: TGTGCCAGCAGTTTTCGGCAGGAGAACTATGGCTACACCTTC.

In this sample, this clonotype turned up many times. This chain uses TRBV10-1 with TRBJ1-1, with D perhaps TRBD1 (6 bases). Trimming removed 6 bases at V and 2 bases at J, with 13 bases between. This CDR3 comprises 14 residues. CDR1 and CDR2 from the germline V gene are WNHNN and SYGVQD (reference sequence). CDR3 in amino acids: CASSETGINTEAFF. For the CDR3, the DNA is TGCGCCAGCAGCGAAACAGGGATCAACACTGAAGCTTTCTTT.

The genes are TRBV9 and TRBJ2-7; TRBD1 aligns across 7 bases. Germline CDR1 and CDR2: SGDLS and YYNGEE. J gave up 3 bases and V 0 bases, and 9 bases lay outside the gene matches. The length of the CDR3 is 16 residues. CDR3 sequence reads: CASSVGALQGNYEQYF. The CDR3 region has the DNA TGTGCCAGCAGCGTAGGTGCGCTACAGGGGAACTACGAGCAGTACTTC.

J is TRBJ2-7 and V is TRBV20-1; D gene uncertain. The CDR3 has 13 residues. Germline V gene lookup returns CDR1 DFQATT and CDR2 SNEGSKA (reference sequence). Trimming removed 0 bases from V and 3 bases from J, with 9 bases in between. The CDR3 spells CSARDLQSYEQYF. CDR3 bases: TGCAGTGCTAGAGATTTACAGAGCTACGAGCAGTACTTC.

Only a few counts were recorded for this clonotype. The junction departs from germline at one end; a sequencing error may be responsible. The V call is TRBV10-3, the J call TRBJ1-4; a possible D gene is TRBD1 (5 bases). The CDR3 has 17 amino acids. From germline, CDR1 is ENHRY and CDR2 SYGVKD. The CDR3 coding sequence is TGTGCCAGCAGTTGGGGGGGGGAAGGGATCACTAATGAAAAACTGTTTTTT. Translation gives CASSWGGEGITNEKLFF.